Sequencing of this TCR beta chain was carried out in a study of T cell clonotyping in hematopoietic cell transplantation. Whole-study results and caveats: Broader posttransplant TCR repertoire diversity was predicted by graft donor and pretransplant recipient Inverse Simpson Index values. Few recipient clonotypes overlapped donors; over 95% were de novo at given depth.

Measured with immunoSEQ multiplex PCR; TCRdb has only the in-frame clones, and not every one. The sample includes 3,500 to 5,500 clones, 90% to 97% of them seen just once. This CDR3 has 14 residues. V dropped 4 bases and J dropped 1; count of bases not matched to a gene: 4. CDR1 is MDHEN, CDR2 SYDVKM, per germline. Regarding this clone: Its specificity is unknown.

The specimen was PBMCs, collected 100 days after allogeneic stem cell transplant. The chain has TRBV28 and TRBJ2-7; the match to TRBD2 covers 7 bases. The sequence was collected from a male patient aged 40 to 55 who had an allogeneic stem cell transplant from a related donor, so the T cells may come from the graft donor. Some clones in this sample may be carry-over from other donors' samples. CDR3 in DNA: TGTGCCAGCAGTTCTGCGGGAGTATCCTACGAGCAGTACTTC. Its translation is CASSSAGVSYEQYF.